These 18 T cell receptor beta chains originate from one sample sequenced in a study of PD-L1 blockade in urothelial cancer listed by TCRdb under 2017. This specimen's time point label, interpreted: peripheral blood 6 weeks after treatment start. Library creation used the immunoSEQ multiplex PCR assay. In its TCRdb copy, this immuneACCESS table keeps in-frame sequences only and misses some clones. Where compared with another copy, unresolved V genes explain less than half of these, and the others have no known cause. This sample lists about 48,000 clones; approximately 80% were detected once. The ten largest clones add up to 8.8% of the sample. This specimen consisted of PBMCs, obtained around atezolizumab (anti-PD-L1) treatment. These receptors all stem from a man aged 65 to 85 with urothelial cancer.

The CDR3 spells CASSAAPVGAVGEQYF. The CDR3 DNA reads TGTGCCAGCAGCGCAGCGCCTGTCGGCGCCGTGGGCGAGCAGTACTTC. The rearrangement uses TRBV9 and TRBJ2-7; D is ambiguous. The germline V gene encodes CDR1 SGDLS and CDR2 YYNGEE. The CDR3 spans 16 residues. V was trimmed by 3 bases and J by 6 bases, leaving 22 bases between them.

V usage is TRBV2 and J usage is TRBJ2-7; 7 bases agree with TRBD2. The CDR3 runs 14 residues. CDR1 is SNHLY, CDR2 FYNNEI, per germline. Unmatched junction bases numbered 6, after V lost 7 bases and J lost 0 bases. The CDR3 here is CASTPGRFSYEQYF. The CDR3 region has the DNA TGTGCCAGCACCCCCGGGAGGTTCTCCTACGAGCAGTACTTC.

This rearrangement joins TRBV30 to TRBJ2-5; 7 positions agree with TRBD1. V gave up 4 bases and J gave up 5 bases; unmatched junction bases: 4. This CDR3 has 12 residues. Germline assignment: CDR1 GTSNPN and CDR2 SVGIG (reference sequence). The CDR3 spells CAWKTGWETQYF. Written as DNA, the CDR3 is TGTGCCTGGAAGACAGGGTGGGAGACCCAGTACTTC. Full variable domain (rest looked up from reference TRBV30 and TRBJ2-5): SQTIHQWPATLVQPVGSPLSLECTVEGTSNPNLYWYRQAAGRGLQLLFYSVGIGQISSEVPQNLSASRPQDRQFILSSKKLLLSDSGFYLCAWKTGWETQYFGPGTRLLVL.

A word on this clone: Because the CDR3's place on the DNA is in doubt, the DNA is left out and the CDR3 is given as listed by TCRdb. V and J are TRBV28 and TRBJ2-7; the table's D call TRBD1 went unverified against the DNA. The CDR3 numbers 15 amino acids, ends counted. CDR1 and CDR2 (germline): MDHEN, SYDVKM. The CDR3 is CASSFLETGEGEQYF.

The V gene is TRBV27, the J gene TRBJ1-2, with TRBD1 matching 10 bases. Looked up from germline, CDR1 is MNHEY and CDR2 is SMNVEV (reference sequence). The V and J ends lost 3 bases and 0 bases, in that order; junction bases with no gene match: 7. The CDR3 sequence is 17 residues long. The CDR3 bases are TGTGCCAGCAGTTTCCTGGGACAGGGGAGGGCTAACTATGGCTACACCTTC. It translates to CASSFLGQGRANYGYTF.

The V call is TRBV6-1, the J call TRBJ2-7, with 8 bases matching TRBD1. The germline V gene has CDR1 MNHNS and CDR2 SASEGT. V lost 7 bases and J lost 2; bases outside the gene matches: 7. This CDR3 comprises 14 residues. CDR3 in amino acids: CASTQGASPYEQYF. DNA of the CDR3: TGTGCCAGCACCCAGGGGGCTAGCCCCTACGAGCAGTACTTC.

This clone was detected a few times. CDR3 amino acids: CASSSGTSGRIGETQYF. In nucleotides, the CDR3 is TGTGCCAGCAGCTCCGGGACTAGCGGGAGGATAGGAGAGACCCAGTACTTC. V is TRBV5-4 and J is TRBJ2-5, with TRBD2 matching over 15 bases. The CDR3 contains 17 residues. Germline V CDR1 and CDR2: SGHNT, YYREEE (reference sequence). The V and J ends lost 3 bases and 4 bases, in that order; junction bases with no gene match: 7.

This clone was picked up many times. V is TRBV2 and J is TRBJ2-7, with D possibly being TRBD2 (6 bases). The CDR3 runs to 15 residues. Looked up from germline, CDR1 is SNHLY and CDR2 is FYNNEI. V gave up 2 bases and J gave up 3 bases, with 14 bases separating them. The CDR3 spells CASSENPPGSYEQYF. CDR3 nucleotide sequence: TGTGCCAGCAGTGAAAACCCGCCCGGGAGCTACGAGCAGTACTTC.

V is TRBV5-6 and J is TRBJ1-2; the D is unclear. The CDR3 has 15 residues. Germline CDR1 reads SGHDT; CDR2 reads YYEEEE. V lost 6 bases and J lost 0, with 15 bases in between. For the CDR3, the DNA is TGTGCCAGCACCGAGAACCCGAGTCCTAACTATGGCTACACCTTC. As protein: CASTENPSPNYGYTF.

J is TRBJ2-5 and V is TRBV10-3; 10 bases align to TRBD1. Unmatched junction bases numbered 9, after V lost 6 bases and J lost 5 bases. The CDR3 is 15 amino acids. Germline V gene lookup returns CDR1 ENHRY and CDR2 SYGVKD. The CDR3, as DNA: TGTGCCATCAGCTCCGGGACAGGGGCCAGGGAGACCCAGTACTTC. It specifies CAISSGTGARETQYF.

V and J are TRBV19 and TRBJ2-7; D is possibly TRBD2 (5 bases). Germline V lookup: CDR1 LNHDA, CDR2 SQIVND (reference sequence). The CDR3 is 15 residues long. The V end lost 6 bases, the J end lost 1 base, and 16 bases lay between the germline ends. The CDR3 nucleotides read TGTGCCAGTAGGGACTTAACACCCCCTTCCTACGAGCAGTACTTC. It yields the protein CASRDLTPPSYEQYF.

This chain links TRBV5-1 with TRBJ1-4; 8 nucleotides match TRBD1. Germline V gene sequence: CDR1 SGHRS, CDR2 YFSETQ. The J segment lost 7 bases and the V segment lost 3 bases, leaving 11 bases of the junction unmatched. This CDR3 contains 16 residues. Here the CDR3 reads CASSSPSGTGREKLFF. The CDR3 coding sequence is TGCGCCAGCAGCTCACCCTCCGGGACAGGACGTGAAAAACTGTTTTTT.

The chain joins TRBV4-2 to TRBJ1-5, with D unclear. In germline, CDR1 is LGHNA, CDR2 YNFKEQ. The length of the CDR3 is 15 residues. Trimming removed 4 bases at V and 6 bases at J, with 16 bases between. The CDR3 spells CASSPQQASVQPQHF. The DNA of the CDR3 is TGTGCCAGCAGCCCCCAGCAGGCCTCAGTTCAGCCCCAGCATTTT.

The rearrangement joins TRBV4-1 to TRBJ2-1; weak D call: TRBD2 (5 bases). V was clipped by 0 bases and J by 10 bases, with 10 bases between them. CDR3 length: 13 amino acids. CDR1 and CDR2 (germline): MGHRA, YSYEKL. The CDR3 DNA reads TGCGCCAGCAGCCAAGATAACCAGCGGGAGCAGTTCTTC. Encoded protein: CASSQDNQREQFF.

V and J are TRBV7-8 and TRBJ2-1; TRBD2 matches at 11 bases. Trimming at V came to 1 base and at J to 0 bases, leaving 8 bases not matched to a gene. The germline V gene encodes CDR1 SGHVS and CDR2 FQNEAQ. The CDR3 is 19 residues long. CDR3 loop: CASSLGLAGGQLSYNEQFF. CDR3 coding DNA: TGTGCCAGCAGCTTAGGTCTAGCGGGAGGCCAACTCTCCTACAATGAGCAGTTCTTC. The full variable domain, in which reference TRBV7-8 and TRBJ2-1 provide the parts outside the CDR3, is GAGVSQSPRYKVAKRGQDVALRCDPISGHVSLFWYQQALGQGPEFLTYFQNEAQLDKSGLPSDRFFAERPEGSVSTLKIQRTQQEDSAVYLCASSLGLAGGQLSYNEQFFGPGTRLTVL.

There are a few counts of this clone. The V call is TRBV6-1, the J call TRBJ1-1, with D tentatively TRBD1 (6 bases). V was shortened by 7 bases and J by 5 bases, with 20 bases between the two germline ends. The CDR3 spans 15 residues. Per the germline V gene, CDR1 is MNHNS and CDR2 is SASEGT. The CDR3 nucleotides are TGTGCCAGCAATCTGGGGGGGGCAGGCGTGACTGAAGCTTTCTTT. Protein: CASNLGGAGVTEAFF.

V is TRBV30 and J is TRBJ1-2; unclear D gene. The germline gives CDR1 GTSNPN, CDR2 SVGIG (reference sequence). The germline V and J ends were trimmed by 1 base and 8 bases, with 11 bases remaining between them. The CDR3 extends over 12 amino acids. The CDR3 region has the DNA TGTGCCTGGAGTGCCCTTCGCGGCGGCTACACCTTC. Its protein product is CAWSALRGGYTF.

The chain recombines TRBV6-1 with TRBJ1-4, with D possibly matching TRBD1 (5 bases). The germline V gene encodes CDR1 MNHNS and CDR2 SASEGT. The CDR3 covers 15 residues. V was shortened by 6 bases and J by 2 bases, with 13 bases between the two germline ends. CDR3 in amino acids: CASRGSGWTNEKLFF. Written as DNA, the CDR3 is TGTGCCAGCAGAGGCTCAGGGTGGACTAATGAAAAACTGTTTTTT.